A single sample gave rise to the 21 T cell receptor beta chains below, sequenced in a study of cytomegalovirus exposure and HLA in healthy donors. Vbeta (60) and Jbeta (13) primers were used in the PCR. Clones were read by immunoSEQ multiplex PCR, and TCRdb kept only the in-frame ones, dropping some. The sample table sets out tens of thousands of clones. Material for sequencing was PBMCs. The receptors derive from a female donor in good health and CMV-seronegative.

The chain employs TRBV25-1 and TRBJ2-1; no firm D call. Trimming removed 3 bases from V and 5 bases from J, with 14 bases in between. The CDR3 totals 15 residues. The germline V gene encodes CDR1 MGHDK and CDR2 SYGVNS. Here the CDR3 reads CASSEAADRDNEQFF. The CDR3 DNA sequence: TGTGCCAGCAGTGAGGCGGCGGATCGCGACAATGAGCAGTTCTTC.

The rearrangement links TRBV11-3 to TRBJ2-6; tentative D call: TRBD2 (6 bases). V lost 5 bases to trimming and J lost 1 base, with 9 bases between them. Germline V CDR1 and CDR2: SGHNT, YENEEA. The CDR3 contains 15 residues. The CDR3 sequence is CASSRSGSGANVLTF. CDR3 DNA sequence: TGTGCCAGCAGCCGCAGCGGGTCTGGGGCCAACGTCCTGACTTTC. The entire variable domain, with the rest obtained from reference TRBV11-3 and TRBJ2-6, is as follows: EAGVVQSPRYKIIEKKQPVAFWCNPISGHNTLYWYLQNLGQGPELLIRYENEEAVDDSQLPKDRFSAERLKGVDSTLKIQPAELGDSAVYLCASSRSGSGANVLTFGAGSRLTVL.

The chain employs TRBV11-3 and TRBJ2-3; 9 bases line up with TRBD2. The germline CDR1 and CDR2 sequences are SGHNT and YENEEA. V lost 5 bases to trimming and J lost 8 bases; unmatched junction nucleotides: 8. The CDR3 is made up of 14 amino acids. The CDR3 nucleotides are TGTGCCAGCAGCGCCCGGTCGGGACTAGCTACGCAGTATTTT. Translation: CASSARSGLATQYF. The full variable domain, its missing parts supplied by reference TRBV11-3 and TRBJ2-3, is EAGVVQSPRYKIIEKKQPVAFWCNPISGHNTLYWYLQNLGQGPELLIRYENEEAVDDSQLPKDRFSAERLKGVDSTLKIQPAELGDSAVYLCASSARSGLATQYFGPGTRLTVL.

The chain is built from TRBV4-1 and TRBJ2-7; a weak D match, TRBD2 (6 bases). Germline loops: CDR1 MGHRA, CDR2 YSYEKL. V shed 0 bases and J shed 7 bases, with 13 bases lying between them. The CDR3 length is 14 residues. The CDR3 region is CASSQERPRGEQYF. The DNA of the CDR3 is TGCGCCAGCAGCCAAGAACGGCCTCGGGGGGAGCAGTACTTC.

The chain has TRBV4-2 and TRBJ1-3; weak D call: TRBD1 (5 bases). The CDR3 contains 14 residues. Germline V CDR1 and CDR2: LGHNA, YNFKEQ. V was clipped by 4 bases and J by 8 bases, with 15 bases between them. CDR3 DNA sequence: TGTGCCAGCAGCCTAGGACATTCCTTCGACACCATATATTTT. This codes for CASSLGHSFDTIYF.

V is TRBV11-3 and J is TRBJ2-1; 8 bases are shared with TRBD1. CDR1 and CDR2 (germline): SGHNT, YENEEA. The CDR3 is 16 residues long. Trimming at V came to 2 bases and at J to 6 bases, leaving 9 bases not matched to a gene. The chain's CDR3 is CASSLQGQVVPNEQFF. CDR3 sequence (DNA): TGTGCCAGCAGCTTACAGGGACAGGTAGTACCCAATGAGCAGTTCTTC.

The chain links TRBV6-1 to TRBJ2-3, with D perhaps TRBD2 (6 bases). Trimming took 6 bases from V and 4 from J, leaving 11 bases between them. The CDR3 is made up of 13 amino acids. Germline V lookup: CDR1 MNHNS, CDR2 SASEGT. CDR3 in DNA: TGTGCCAGCAGCCGGGACTCTCCAGATACGCAGTATTTT. Amino acids: CASSRDSPDTQYF.

The chain joins TRBV2 to TRBJ1-5; TRBD1 agrees at 7 bases. The CDR3 runs 15 residues. With 5 bases clipped from V and 0 bases from J, the junction kept 4 bases outside the gene matches. CDR1 and CDR2 (germline): SNHLY, FYNNEI. The CDR3 coding sequence is TGTGCCAGCAGTTTGACAGGGAATAGCAATCAGCCCCAGCATTTT. Its translation is CASSLTGNSNQPQHF.

This chain connects TRBV9 to TRBJ1-1, with D uncertain. This CDR3 comprises 13 residues. Between the trimmed V and J ends, which lost 0 bases and 5 bases, there was a span of 8 bases. The germline V gene encodes CDR1 SGDLS and CDR2 YYNGEE. In DNA form, the CDR3 reads TGTGCCAGCAGCGTAGTAACCGGGACTGAAGCTTTCTTT. This sequence encodes CASSVVTGTEAFF. Using reference TRBV9 and TRBJ1-1 for the parts outside the CDR3, the full variable domain is DSGVTQTPKHLITATGQRVTLRCSPRSGDLSVYWYQQSLDQGLQFLIQYYNGEERAKGNILERFSAQQFPDLHSELNLSSLELGDSALYFCASSVVTGTEAFFGQGTRLTVV.

The genes are TRBV5-1 and TRBJ1-2; TRBD1 matches 11 bases. Germline V gives CDR1 SGHRS, CDR2 YFSETQ. V gave up 0 bases and J gave up 6 bases; unmatched junction bases: 10. The CDR3 contains 17 residues. The CDR3 loop is CASSLGGRTGGADGYTF. Written as DNA, the CDR3 is TGCGCCAGCAGCTTGGGAGGTCGGACAGGGGGCGCAGATGGCTACACCTTC.

This chain connects TRBV29-1 to TRBJ2-2; TRBD2 matches 13 bases. Unmatched junction bases numbered 5, after V lost 6 bases and J lost 7 bases. This CDR3 region has 14 residues. CDR1 and CDR2 from the germline V gene are SQVTM and ANQGSEA. Here the CDR3 reads CSVWTSGRRGELFF. DNA of the CDR3: TGCAGCGTGTGGACTAGCGGGAGACGCGGGGAGCTGTTTTTT.

V gene TRBV14 combines with J gene TRBJ2-7; tentatively, D is TRBD2 (6 bases). Germline V lookup: CDR1 SGHDN, CDR2 FVKESK. V was cut by 1 base and J by 6 bases, with 16 bases left in between. The CDR3 is made up of 15 amino acids. The CDR3 reads CASSQGRGLAGEQYF. The CDR3 DNA is TGTGCCAGCAGCCAAGGGCGGGGTTTGGCCGGCGAGCAGTACTTC.

The chain carries TRBV7-9 and TRBJ1-1, with D perhaps matching TRBD1 (6 bases). This CDR3 has 16 residues. V was cut by 3 bases and J by 0 bases, with 14 bases left in between. The germline V gene encodes CDR1 SEHNR and CDR2 FQNEAQ (reference sequence). The DNA of the CDR3 is TGTGCCAGCAGCTTGGTCAGGGGCGGCTTGAACACTGAAGCTTTCTTT. Translating gives CASSLVRGGLNTEAFF.

The V gene is TRBV19, the J gene TRBJ1-1; no clear D. The CDR3 spans 16 residues. V shed 2 bases and J shed 1 base, with 14 bases lying between them. Per the germline V gene, CDR1 is LNHDA and CDR2 is SQIVND (reference sequence). DNA for the CDR3: TGTGCCAGTAGTATAAAGGGATGGAGGTCGAACACTGAAGCTTTCTTT. Translated: CASSIKGWRSNTEAFF. Looking up the rest from reference TRBV19 and TRBJ1-1 gives the full variable domain: DGGITQSPKYLFRKEGQNVTLSCEQNLNHDAMYWYRQDPGQGLRLIYYSQIVNDFQKGDIAEGYSVSREKKESFPLTVTSAQKNPTAFYLCASSIKGWRSNTEAFFGQGTRLTVV.

V usage is TRBV5-8 and J usage is TRBJ2-7, with TRBD1 identical over 9 bases. The CDR3 has 15 amino acids. The V gene's germline CDR1 is SGHTS and CDR2 YDEGEE. The V segment lost 4 bases and the J segment 2 bases; nucleotides outside the gene matches: 7. CDR3 residues: CASSRGQGLAYEQYF. The CDR3 region has the DNA TGTGCCAGCAGCCGGGGACAGGGCCTCGCCTACGAGCAGTACTTC.

The J gene is TRBJ2-5, the V gene TRBV6-6, with a tentative D call TRBD1 (5 bases). The CDR3 covers 16 residues. The germline CDR1 and CDR2 sequences are MNHNY and SVGAGI (reference sequence). Between the trimmed V and J ends, which lost 1 base and 2 bases, there was a span of 14 bases. The CDR3 bases are TGTGCCAGCAGTTACTATAGGGGCGTTCGACAAGAGACCCAGTACTTC. Protein sequence: CASSYYRGVRQETQYF.

The chain combines TRBV5-1 with TRBJ1-2; TRBD1 matches 7 bases. The CDR3 loop spans 13 amino acids. Germline-derived CDR1 and CDR2 are SGHRS and YFSETQ. V dropped 4 bases and J dropped 6; count of bases not matched to a gene: 6. The CDR3 sequence: CASSAPGTDGYTF. In nucleotides, the CDR3 is TGCGCCAGCAGCGCTCCCGGGACAGATGGCTACACCTTC.

The chain uses TRBV11-3 and TRBJ2-7, with 7 bases identical to TRBD2. CDR1 and CDR2 from the germline V gene are SGHNT and YENEEA. The CDR3 has 15 residues. The V gene end was trimmed by 2 bases and the J gene end by 4 bases; junction bases not matched to a gene: 8. The CDR3 region is CASSLHWGGSYEQYF. In nucleotides, the CDR3 is TGTGCCAGCAGCTTACATTGGGGCGGGAGTTACGAGCAGTACTTC.

To note about this clone: At one boundary the junction diverges from the germline segment, which might be a read error. V is TRBV12-5 and J is TRBJ1-1, with D tentatively TRBD1 (6 bases). Germline CDR1 LGHNT, CDR2 FRNRAP. The CDR3 extends over 10 amino acids. CDR3 in amino acids: CASGIGGVVF. DNA of the CDR3: TGTGCTAGTGGTATAGGGGGGGTGGTCTTT.

The chain combines TRBV13 with TRBJ2-6; 9 positions match TRBD1. The CDR3 covers 17 residues. Trimming removed 5 bases from V and 2 bases from J; junction bases left unmatched: 7. Germline CDR1 PRHDT, CDR2 FYEKMQ (reference sequence). The DNA for the CDR3 is TGTGCCAGCAGCGCTAGACAGGGGGAGGCTGGGGCCAACGTCCTGACTTTC. The encoded protein is CASSARQGEAGANVLTF. Together with reference TRBV13 and TRBJ2-6, the CDR3 gives the full variable domain: AAGVIQSPRHLIKEKRETATLKCYPIPRHDTVYWYQQGPGQDPQFLISFYEKMQSDKGSIPDRFSAQQFSDYHSELNMSSLELGDSALYFCASSARQGEAGANVLTFGAGSRLTVL.

The gene calls are TRBV5-1 and TRBJ1-1; D remains ambiguous. Germline CDR1 is SGHRS and CDR2 is YFSETQ. Trimming shortened V by 2 bases and J by 1 base, and 6 bases separated the two germline ends. The CDR3 consists of 13 residues. The CDR3 region is CASSFSKNTEAFF. DNA of the CDR3: TGCGCCAGCAGCTTTTCCAAGAACACTGAAGCTTTCTTT.